Presented here are 9 T cell receptor beta chains from one specimen sequenced in a study of cytomegalovirus exposure and HLA in healthy donors. PCR was performed using 60 Vbeta and 13 Jbeta primers. TCRdb's copy holds only in-frame clones and misses some; the assay was immunoSEQ multiplex PCR. The sample gives some 150,000 clones, 70% to 85% of which show up once; roughly 3.5% is in the top ten. The sample taken for sequencing was PBMCs. The receptor set was obtained from a man aged 25-45 years in good health and CMV-seropositive.

The table lists this clone with a few counts. CDR3 DNA: TGTGCCAGTAGCCTAGGACAGGGGGATTCACCCCTCCACTTT. Protein: CASSLGQGDSPLHF. This chain uses TRBV19 with TRBJ1-6; 10 bases fit TRBD1. The CDR3 length is 14 residues. Trimming took 6 bases from V and 8 from J; bases not matched to a gene: 4. Germline lookup yields CDR1 LNHDA and CDR2 SQIVND (reference sequence).

This clone came up a few times. The chain employs TRBV27 and TRBJ1-5, with 9 bases that match TRBD1. This CDR3 has 15 amino acids. The junction had 6 bases not matched to a gene; V was cut back by 7 bases and J by 2 bases. The V gene's germline CDR1 is MNHEY and CDR2 SMNVEV (reference sequence). The CDR3 sequence: CASMTGGQGNQPQHF. The CDR3 DNA is TGTGCCAGCATGACAGGGGGTCAGGGCAATCAGCCCCAGCATTTT.

This chain joins TRBV5-1 and TRBJ2-5, with TRBD2 matching over 11 bases. This CDR3 comprises 16 residues. Germline V CDR1 and CDR2: SGHRS, YFSETQ. J gave up 5 bases and V 0 bases, and 6 bases lay outside the gene matches. CDR3 in DNA: TGCGCCAGCAGCTTGGAACCTACTAGCGGGGGTGAGACCCAGTACTTC. Translated, it gives CASSLEPTSGGETQYF.

The chain has TRBV25-1 and TRBJ2-2; tentatively, D is TRBD2 (7 bases). CDR1 is MGHDK, CDR2 SYGVNS, per germline. Trimming removed 7 bases from V and 3 bases from J, with 12 bases in between. This CDR3 region has 14 residues. CDR3 loop: CASTRGQDTGELFF. In DNA form, the CDR3 reads TGTGCCAGCACGCGGGGGCAGGACACCGGGGAGCTGTTTTTT.

This clone was counted a few times. DNA for the CDR3: TGTGCCAGTAGTACGGGACACTCTAGCTACGAGCAGTACTTC. Its protein is CASSTGHSSYEQYF. The rearrangement links TRBV19 to TRBJ2-7; a possible D gene is TRBD1 (6 bases). The V end was cut by 4 bases, the J end by 3 bases, with 13 bases between. CDR1 and CDR2 (germline): LNHDA, SQIVND (reference sequence). This CDR3 is built from 14 residues. The variable domain in full, completed from reference TRBV19 and TRBJ2-7, reads DGGITQSPKYLFRKEGQNVTLSCEQNLNHDAMYWYRQDPGQGLRLIYYSQIVNDFQKGDIAEGYSVSREKKESFPLTVTSAQKNPTAFYLCASSTGHSSYEQYFGPGTRLTVT.

The sample holds one count of this clone. The rearrangement uses TRBV2 and TRBJ1-2, with 8 positions matching TRBD1. Germline CDR1 reads SNHLY; CDR2 reads FYNNEI. CDR3 size: 15 residues. V lost 3 bases to trimming and J lost 6 bases; unmatched junction nucleotides: 9. CDR3 nucleotides: TGTGCCAGCAGTGACCGAAGGGGGACAGGTGATGGCTACACCTTC. Translating gives CASSDRRGTGDGYTF.

V is TRBV9 and J is TRBJ2-7, with a weak D call TRBD1 (8 bases). Trimming left V 9 bases short and J 2 bases short, with 15 bases between. Germline assignment: CDR1 SGDLS and CDR2 YYNGEE. CDR3 length: 13 residues. As DNA, the CDR3 is TGTGCCAACGGACAGGGAGGGACCTACGAGCAGTACTTC. Encoded protein: CANGQGGTYEQYF.

The CDR3 sequence: CASSISGQDLSGYTF. The CDR3 DNA reads TGTGCCAGTAGTATTTCGGGACAGGATCTTAGTGGCTACACCTTC. The gene calls are TRBV19 and TRBJ1-2, with TRBD1 matching 8 bases. Germline-derived CDR1 and CDR2 are LNHDA and SQIVND (reference sequence). The CDR3 runs to 15 residues. With 3 bases clipped from V and 7 bases from J, the junction kept 10 bases outside the gene matches.

The chain recombines TRBV4-3 with TRBJ1-3; 7 nucleotides match TRBD1. CDR3 length: 17 residues. The trim removed 0 bases at V and 0 bases at J, leaving 5 bases unmatched. Per germline, CDR1 LGHNA and CDR2 YSLEER. CDR3 nucleotides: TGCGCCAGCAGCCAAGATTCGACAGGGAACTCTGGAAACACCATATATTTT. Protein product: CASSQDSTGNSGNTIYF.